A selection of T cell receptor beta chains follows, all from one sample in a study of T cell responses to AZD1222 COVID-19 vaccine. Using immunoSEQ multiplex PCR, the repertoire was profiled, and TCRdb retains in-frame clones only, with some absent. The sample records around 100,000 clones, about 89% being singletons. The sample consisted of peripheral blood, taken 28 days after the second dose of the MenACWY control vaccine. These receptors were taken from an adult who received the MenACWY meningococcal vaccine as a control. CDR3s include the opening cysteine and the closing phenylalanine or tryptophan. D genes are given only for firm matches. For some rows the clone size is stated as once, few or many, or as a class when expanded; others skip it.

CDR3 length	V gene	clone size	D gene	J gene	CDR3 DNA	CDR3 protein
15	TRBV6-2/TRBV6-3	-	-	TRBJ1-1	TGTGCCAGCAGACCTCAGGGACGGACGAACACTGAAGCTTTCTTT	CASRPQGRTNTEAFF
13	TRBV10-3	once	-	TRBJ1-2	TGTGCCATCAGCGGGACGGTAGAAAGGGGCTACACCTTC	CAISGTVERGYTF
14	TRBV5-6	-	-	TRBJ2-1	TGTGCCAGCAGCTTGGGACAGGTACGGAATGAGCAGTTCTTC	CASSLGQVRNEQFF
13	TRBV6-2/TRBV6-3	-	-	TRBJ1-2	TGTGCCAGCAGTTACGGGAATAACTATGGCTACACCTTC	CASSYGNNYGYTF
16	TRBV7-6	-	TRBD2	TRBJ2-3	TGTGCCAGCAGCGCCGGACTAGCGGGGGATTCAGATACGCAGTATTTT	CASSAGLAGDSDTQYF
13	TRBV6-2/TRBV6-3	-	-	TRBJ2-3	TGTGCCAGCAGTTACGTGGGGGAGACTGGGAAGTATTTT	CASSYVGETGKYF
16	TRBV18	-	-	TRBJ1-1	TGTGCCAGCTCACTCTCCAAAGGGGTCATGGGCACTGAAGCTTTCTTT	CASSLSKGVMGTEAFF
16	TRBV28	-	TRBD1	TRBJ1-5	TGTGCCAGCAGTTCCTGGACGACAGGGGGCGGACAGCCCCAGCATTTT	CASSSWTTGGGQPQHF
16	TRBV18	-	TRBD2	TRBJ2-2	TGTGCCAGCTCACCACAGTTAGCGGGGGACACCGGGGAGCTGTTTTTT	CASSPQLAGDTGELFF
16	TRBV6-8	-	TRBD1	TRBJ1-5	TGTGCCAGCAGCTCCCACAGGGGCGGGGGCAATCAGCCCCAGCATTTT	CASSSHRGGGNQPQHF
16	TRBV18	once	-	TRBJ2-6	TGTGCCAGCTCACCACAGGAGAGCTCTGGGGCCAACGTCCTGACTTTC	CASSPQESSGANVLTF
13	TRBV6-6	-	-	TRBJ1-3	TGTGCCAGCAGTTATGAGGGGTTTAACACCATATATTTT	CASSYEGFNTIYF
12	TRBV2	-	-	TRBJ1-1	TGTGCCAGCAGTGAAGGGTGGGCGGGAGCTTTCTTT	CASSEGWAGAFF
16	TRBV5-1	-	TRBD1	TRBJ2-3	TGCGCCAGCAGCTTGGCCGGGCAGGGGGCAGGAGATACGCAGTATTTT	CASSLAGQGAGDTQYF
13	TRBV6-5	few	TRBD1	TRBJ2-5	TGTGCCAGCAGAAGACAGGGCGAGGAGACCCAGTACTTC	CASRRQGEETQYF
15	TRBV19	-	TRBD1	TRBJ1-2	TGTGCCAGCCTTTCCCCGGGACAGGGGGTTCGAGGCTACACCTTC	CASLSPGQGVRGYTF
13	TRBV2	-	TRBD2	TRBJ2-2	TGTGCCACCTGGGGAGGGCAGAGCGGGGAGCTGTTTTTT	CATWGGQSGELFF
15	TRBV4-3	-	-	TRBJ1-2	TGCGCCAGCAGCCAAGATTGGAGGGGAGACTATGGCTACACCTTC	CASSQDWRGDYGYTF
17	TRBV5-4	-	-	TRBJ1-5	TGTGCCAGCAGCTTGGGTGGGGGGGTGCAAGGCAATCAGCCCCAGCATTTT	CASSLGGGVQGNQPQHF
16	TRBV25-1	-	TRBD1	TRBJ1-1	TGTGCCAGCAGCGGAATCCCGGGACAGGGTCCGCTGGGAGCTTTCTTT	CASSGIPGQGPLGAFF
14	TRBV7-9	few	TRBD1	TRBJ1-2	TGTGCCAGCAGCCCGGGACAGGAGGCCTATGTCTACACCTTC	CASSPGQEAYVYTF
14	TRBV3-1/TRBV3-2	-	TRBD1	TRBJ1-1	TGTGCCAGCAGCCATACAGGGGGACCGACTGAAGCTTTCTTT	CASSHTGGPTEAFF
12	TRBV12-3/TRBV12-4	few	-	TRBJ1-3	TGTGCCAGCAGTGCAGACGGAAACACCATATATTTT	CASSADGNTIYF
15	TRBV19	-	-	TRBJ2-1	TGTGCCAGTAGTATAGTAAGGAGCTCCTACAATGAGCAGTTCTTC	CASSIVRSSYNEQFF
16	TRBV5-1	-	TRBD2	TRBJ2-5	TGCGCCAGCAGCTTGGGGCTAGCGGGGGGCCAAGAGACCCAGTACTTC	CASSLGLAGGQETQYF
13	TRBV6-5	-	-	TRBJ1-2	TGTGCCAGCAGTTGGCAACAGGGAGATGGCTACACCTTC	CASSWQQGDGYTF
14	TRBV19	-	-	TRBJ2-2	TGTGCCAGTAGTATAGATCCGGGGACCGGGGAGCTGTTTTTT	CASSIDPGTGELFF
16	TRBV5-4	-	TRBD2	TRBJ2-2	TGTGCCAGCAGCCAAGGGCCAGCGGGGGAAGCCGGGGAGCTGTTTTTT	CASSQGPAGEAGELFF
14	TRBV20-1	few	TRBD2	TRBJ2-7	TGCAGTGCTAGTCCCCGACTAGCCGGGCGCGAGCAGTACTTC	CSASPRLAGREQYF
13	TRBV12-3/TRBV12-4	-	-	TRBJ1-1	TGTGCCAGCAGTTTAGCGGAGGGGGGGAGGGCTTTCTTT	CASSLAEGGRAFF
17	TRBV2	-	TRBD1	TRBJ1-5	TGTGCCAGCAGTAGGGGACAGCCCAGAGATAGCAATCAGCCCCAGCATTTT	CASSRGQPRDSNQPQHF
17	TRBV7-2	-	-	TRBJ1-3	TGTGCCAGCAGCTTAGACCGGCCAGACAGCTCTGGAAACACCATATATTTT	CASSLDRPDSSGNTIYF
15	TRBV6-5	-	TRBD1	TRBJ2-5	TGTGCCAGCAGGCCCCTCGCAGGGGGCGGGGAGACCCAGTACTTC	CASRPLAGGGETQYF
15	TRBV5-1	-	TRBD1	TRBJ1-4	TGCGCCAGCAGCTTGTATACAGGGGTTAATGAAAAACTGTTTTTT	CASSLYTGVNEKLFF
15	TRBV6-1	-	-	TRBJ1-2	TGTGCCAGCAGTGAAGCGGCAGGGTCCCTATATGGCTACACCTTC	CASSEAAGSLYGYTF
10	TRBV5-1	once	-	TRBJ1-1	TGCGCCGGCAACAGAGTTGAAGCTTTCTTT	CAGNRVEAFF
16	TRBV7-3	-	TRBD1	TRBJ2-1	TGTGCCAGCAGCCCTCCGGGGACAGGGGGTAGCAATGAGCAGTTCTTC	CASSPPGTGGSNEQFF
14	TRBV7-2	-	-	TRBJ2-3	TGTGCCAGCAGCGTAGGACTGGGCACAGATACGCAGTATTTT	CASSVGLGTDTQYF
16	TRBV6-2/TRBV6-3	-	TRBD1	TRBJ2-1	TGTGCCAGCAGTTACTCTCTAGGGACAGGGGACAATGAGCAGTTCTTC	CASSYSLGTGDNEQFF
13	TRBV6-5	-	TRBD1	TRBJ1-2	TGTGCCAGCAGTCCGGACAGGGGCTATGGCTACACCTTC	CASSPDRGYGYTF
14	TRBV6-5	-	TRBD2	TRBJ2-7	TGTGCCAGCAGTAACCGGGGGGGCGGCTACGAGCAGTACTTC	CASSNRGGGYEQYF
14	TRBV6-5	-	-	TRBJ1-2	TGTGCCAGCAGGCCGGTACAGGGAGTAGATGGCTACACCTTC	CASRPVQGVDGYTF
15	TRBV10-3	-	TRBD1	TRBJ1-4	TGTGCCATCAGGGCGACAGGGGGTCGGGGTGAAAAACTGTTTTTT	CAIRATGGRGEKLFF
15	TRBV7-2	-	TRBD2	TRBJ2-7	TGTGCCAGCAGCTTAGCCGGGACTAGGTCCTACGAGCAGTACTTC	CASSLAGTRSYEQYF
13	TRBV2	-	-	TRBJ2-3	TGTGCCAGCAGATACCCGGTAATAGATACGCAGTATTTT	CASRYPVIDTQYF
13	TRBV27	-	-	TRBJ2-5	TGTGCCAGCAGTCGGAAGTACCAAGAGACCCAGTACTTC	CASSRKYQETQYF
14	TRBV19	-	-	TRBJ2-1	TGTGCCAGTAGTAGGCAGGGGTCTAACAATGAGCAGTTCTTC	CASSRQGSNNEQFF
15	TRBV19	-	-	TRBJ2-3	TGTGCCAGTAGTGCGGGACAGCCTCGGGCAGATACGCAGTATTTT	CASSAGQPRADTQYF
16	TRBV7-3	-	TRBD1	TRBJ2-1	TGTGCCAGCAGCTTAAGTCCGGGGACAGGGTACAATGAGCAGTTCTTC	CASSLSPGTGYNEQFF
15	TRBV2	-	-	TRBJ1-1	TGTGCCAGCAGTGCAGGGCAGATGAGAAACACTGAAGCTTTCTTT	CASSAGQMRNTEAFF
13	TRBV7-9	-	TRBD1	TRBJ1-1	TGTGCCAGCAGCTCTCAGGGGGCCTCTGAAGCTTTCTTT	CASSSQGASEAFF
15	TRBV18	-	TRBD1	TRBJ1-1	TGTGCCAGCTCGCCCAGACAGGGGGCGGGCACTGAAGCTTTCTTT	CASSPRQGAGTEAFF
13	TRBV28	-	TRBD1	TRBJ2-7	TGTGCCAGCAGTGACAGGGGTCTATACGAGCAGTACTTC	CASSDRGLYEQYF
17	TRBV10-3	-	-	TRBJ1-1	TGTGCCATCAGTGAGGAGCTCTTCAGGGGTCAGAACACTGAAGCTTTCTTT	CAISEELFRGQNTEAFF
15	TRBV7-6	-	TRBD1	TRBJ1-5	TGTGCCAGCAGCTCACAGGGGTTGGGCAATCAGCCCCAGCATTTT	CASSSQGLGNQPQHF
12	TRBV7-9	-	-	TRBJ1-2	TGTGCCAGCAGCTTTTCCCCCACGGACGTGACCTTC	CASSFSPTDVTF
13	TRBV3-1/TRBV3-2	-	-	TRBJ2-5	TGTGCCAGCAGCCAAGGAGGGGTTAGGACCCAGTACTTC	CASSQGGVRTQYF